This entry features one T cell receptor (beta chain) sequence. As yet, its antigen is unknown. This entry belongs to a study of PD-1 blockade in classical Hodgkin lymphoma. Whole-study findings and limits: Newly diagnosed and completely responding patients shared comparable baseline diversity.

The CDR3 spans 12 residues. Between the trimmed V and J ends, which lost 5 bases and 4 bases, there was a span of 8 bases. Germline CDR1 reads MDHEN; CDR2 reads SYDVKM. Brentuximab vedotin exposure varied, and every patient relapsed after autologous stem cell transplantation. Libraries were prepared by immunoSEQ multiplex PCR; TCRdb keeps only in-frame clonotypes and omits some of them. The top ten hold roughly 9.2% of the sample, which has some 150,000 clones, under 85% seen once. This TCR was sampled from a human donor with classical Hodgkin lymphoma. Sequenced material: peripheral blood mononuclear cells (PBMCs), taken before the second cycle of nivolumab. The rearrangement uses TRBV28 and TRBJ1-2; the D is unclear. The CDR3 protein is CASSVRGYGYTF. CDR3 in DNA: TGTGCCAGCAGTGTTCGGGGCTATGGCTACACCTTC.